The 24 T cell receptor beta chains below all came from one sample that was sequenced in a study of CD8+CD57+ T cells in acquired aplastic anemia. The template for TCR beta VDJ and CDR3 sequence profiling was genomic DNA. One entry per CDR3 protein results from TCRdb running MiXCR on the reads. The sample contains about 220,000 distinct CDR3 sequences, 34% of which appear only once. Sequencing input: sorted CD4+, CD8+, or CD8+CD57+ T cells (not recorded which) from PBMCs. All receptors derive from a human donor in good health, serving as a control.

This clonotype was detected once. A much more abundant neighbour one base away suggests this may be a read error. The rearrangement links TRBV19 to TRBJ2-7; D not certain. The CDR3 is 16 amino acids. The germline V gene encodes CDR1 LNHDA and CDR2 SQIVND (reference sequence). V lost 0 bases, J lost 7 bases, and 19 bases lay in between. The CDR3 sequence is CASSIDLSPVPWEQYF. CDR3 DNA sequence: TGTGCCAGTAGTATAGATCTAAGCCCAGTACCATGGGAGCAGTACTTC.

This clonotype was detected many times. The chain couples TRBV7-9 to TRBJ2-7, with 7 bases identical to TRBD1. J lost 3 bases, V lost 3 bases, and 5 bases had no gene match. There are 14 residues in the CDR3. CDR1 and CDR2 (germline): SEHNR, FQNEAQ (reference sequence). The CDR3 bases are TGTGCCAGCAGCTTTTGGGCAGGGGGCTACGAGCAGTACTTC. This translates into CASSFWAGGYEQYF.

The rearrangement uses TRBV25-1 and TRBJ2-3; 8 positions agree with TRBD2. The CDR3 length is 14 residues. J gave up 6 bases and V 1 base, and 3 bases lay outside the gene matches. The germline CDR1 and CDR2 sequences are MGHDK and SYGVNS. The CDR3 DNA sequence: TGTGCCAGCAGTGAATGGCGGGGGGTCGATACGCAGTATTTT. This codes for CASSEWRGVDTQYF.

The chain joins TRBV6-5 to TRBJ2-7; tentatively, D is TRBD1 (6 bases). Trimming pared 2 bases from V and 2 bases from J, leaving 13 bases between. The CDR3 loop spans 15 amino acids. CDR1 is MNHEY, CDR2 SVGAGI, per germline. CDR3 region: CASSYGGLSPYEQYF. The CDR3, as DNA: TGTGCCAGCAGTTACGGGGGCTTGTCCCCCTACGAGCAGTACTTC.

This clonotype has a handful of counts. The chain is built from TRBV9 and TRBJ1-2; 7 bases are a match to TRBD1. Trimming took 7 bases from V and 7 from J; bases not matched to a gene: 10. The CDR3 runs 13 residues. CDR1 is SGDLS and CDR2 is YYNGEE in the germline V gene. The CDR3, as DNA: TGTGCCAGCTCACCCCGACAGGGCAGTGGCTACACCTTC. Residues: CASSPRQGSGYTF.

This clonotype was detected only a few times. The V and J genes are TRBV15 and TRBJ1-5, with D possibly TRBD1 on 5 matching bases. The CDR3 extends over 15 amino acids. Germline V gene sequence: CDR1 LNHNV, CDR2 YYDKDF (reference sequence). V lost 0 bases, J lost 1 base, and 7 bases lay in between. CDR3 nucleotides: TGTGCCACCAGCAGAGACGGACAAAGCAATCAGCCCCAGCATTTT. Translated, it gives CATSRDGQSNQPQHF. Combining the CDR3 with reference TRBV15 and TRBJ1-5 gives the whole variable domain DAMVIQNPRYQVTQFGKPVTLSCSQTLNHNVMYWYQQKSSQAPKLLFHYYDKDFNNEADTPDNFQSRRPNTSFCFLDIRSPGLGDTAMYLCATSRDGQSNQPQHFGDGTRLSIL.

Notes on this clonotype: One base away lies a much larger clone, so this may be a sequencing read error. J is TRBJ1-1 and V is TRBV19, with D maybe TRBD1 (5 bases). In germline, CDR1 is LNHDA, CDR2 SQIVND (reference sequence). There are 13 residues in the CDR3. The CDR3 sequence is CACRGMRGTEAFF. The CDR3 DNA follows: TGTGCCTGTAGAGGTATGCGGGGGACTGAAGCTTTCTTT.

In its sample, this clonotype was seen a few times. One end of the junction is discordant with germline, which a read error may explain. V and J are TRBV11-2 and TRBJ2-6, with 7 bases fitting TRBD1. The CDR3 loop spans 16 amino acids. From germline, CDR1 is SGHAT and CDR2 FQNNGV. In DNA form, the CDR3 reads TGTACCAGCAGTCCTGACAGGGCCTCTGGGGCCAACGTCCTGACTTTC. This sequence encodes CTSSPDRASGANVLTF.

This clonotype was counted at least ten times. The chain couples TRBV10-3 to TRBJ1-2; D not certain. V was pared by 5 bases and J by 3 bases, with 13 bases between. This CDR3 is 14 amino acids long. CDR1 is ENHRY, CDR2 SYGVKD, per germline. The CDR3 DNA reads TGTGCCATCAGTAGTCAGGCCTCGGACTATGGCTACACCTTC. Its protein is CAISSQASDYGYTF.

In this sample, this clonotype turned up many times. The rearrangement links TRBV24-1 to TRBJ1-5, with 9 bases that match TRBD1. The V segment lost 3 bases and the J segment 0 bases; nucleotides outside the gene matches: 5. CDR1 is KGHDR and CDR2 is SFDVKD in the germline V gene. The CDR3 consists of 17 residues. The CDR3 spells CATSDGDRGGSNQPQHF. As DNA, the CDR3 is TGTGCCACCAGTGATGGAGACAGGGGGGGTAGCAATCAGCCCCAGCATTTT.

On this clonotype itself: A read error is possible here, since a much larger clone lies one base away. The genes are TRBV7-9 and TRBJ1-5; D remains ambiguous. Germline CDR1 and CDR2: SEHNR and FQNEAQ (reference sequence). This CDR3 region has 13 residues. CDR3: CASSLQSNQPRHF. The CDR3 DNA sequence: TGTGCCAGCAGCTTACAGAGCAATCAGCCCCGGCATTTT.

The sample holds many counts of this clonotype. The chain employs TRBV10-1 and TRBJ1-5, with 8 bases that match TRBD1. The CDR3 is 14 amino acids. V shed 0 bases, J shed 7 bases, and the junction held 2 bases outside the gene matches. Germline V gives CDR1 WNHNN, CDR2 SYGVQD (reference sequence). The CDR3 region has the DNA TGCGCCAGCAGTGAGTCCGGGACAGGCCAGCCCCAGCATTTT. Its translation: CASSESGTGQPQHF.

This clonotype showed up many times. The J gene is TRBJ2-7, the V gene TRBV12-3 or TRBV12-4; TRBD1 is a possible D gene (5 bases). This CDR3 has 16 amino acids. V was cut by 1 base and J by 3 bases, with 16 bases left in between. The CDR3 spells CASSLGDPPQGYEQYF. CDR3 in DNA: TGTGCCAGCAGTTTAGGCGATCCGCCCCAGGGCTACGAGCAGTACTTC.

This chain links TRBV24-1 with TRBJ2-7; D is possibly TRBD2 (6 bases). The CDR3 has 12 residues. Germline V CDR1 and CDR2: KGHDR, SFDVKD. The germline V and J ends were trimmed by 3 bases and 5 bases, with 7 bases remaining between them. The CDR3: CATSDTGDEQYF. The CDR3 DNA reads TGTGCCACCAGTGATACGGGAGACGAGCAGTACTTC.

This clonotype was seen repeatedly, ten times or more. The chain carries TRBV12-5 and TRBJ1-2; TRBD1 might be the D (5 bases). The ends were cut back, 4 bases at V and 0 bases at J, with 12 bases in the middle. The length of the CDR3 is 15 residues. Germline CDR1 reads LGHNT; CDR2 reads FRNRAP. CDR3 nucleotides: TGTGCTAGTGGTTCGTCAGGGACGGCTAACTATGGCTACACCTTC. Translation gives CASGSSGTANYGYTF.

J is TRBJ2-7 and V is TRBV6-5; D might be TRBD1 or TRBD2, each matching 5 bases. Per the germline V gene, CDR1 is MNHEY and CDR2 is SVGAGI. CDR3 length: 14 amino acids. The V and J ends lost 10 bases and 1 base respectively, with 17 bases between them. The CDR3 loop is CATAWVGPSYEQYF. CDR3 sequence (DNA): TGTGCCACCGCGTGGGTGGGACCTTCCTACGAGCAGTACTTC.

This clonotype was recorded many times. The CDR3 sequence: CASSLGQGRDSPLHF. CDR3 sequence (DNA): TGCGCCAGCAGCTTGGGACAGGGAAGAGATTCACCCCTCCACTTT. The chain carries TRBV5-1 and TRBJ1-6, with 7 bases lining up with TRBD1. The ends lost 0 bases at V and 8 bases at J; junction bases unmatched: 5. There are 15 residues in the CDR3. The germline V gene has CDR1 SGHRS and CDR2 YFSETQ.

There are a few counts of this clonotype. The chain employs TRBV7-8 and TRBJ2-1; D is possibly TRBD2 (5 bases). Germline CDR1 is SGHVS and CDR2 is FQNEAQ. V lost 3 bases and J lost 0, with 12 bases in between. The CDR3 has 16 residues. CDR3 DNA sequence: TGTGCCAGCAGCTTCCCGGACTTTTCCTCCTACAATGAGCAGTTCTTC. Translating gives CASSFPDFSSYNEQFF.

This clonotype has a handful of counts. The DNA of the CDR3 is TGTGCCAGCCACGGGGGGCCACCCCGCCCAACTAATGAAAAACTGTTTTTT. Translating gives CASHGGPPRPTNEKLFF. This chain links TRBV7-4 with TRBJ1-4, with D perhaps matching TRBD1 (6 bases). Germline CDR1 and CDR2: SGHVT and SQSDAQ. There are 17 residues in the CDR3. Trimming took off 8 bases at V and 0 bases at J, with 19 bases between the two ends.

The DNA of the CDR3 is TGCAGCGTATGGAGGAATAATGAAGCTTTCTTT. Translated: CSVWRNNEAFF. The chain combines TRBV29-1 with TRBJ1-1; D gene ambiguous. The CDR3 is 11 residues long. The germline V gene encodes CDR1 SQVTM and CDR2 ANQGSEA. The V gene lost 6 bases and the J gene lost 7 bases, with 12 bases spanning the gap. The entire variable domain, with the rest obtained from reference TRBV29-1 and TRBJ1-1, is as follows: SAVISQKPSRDICQRGTSLTIQCQVDSQVTMMFWYRQQPGQSLTLIATANQGSEATYESGFVIDKFPISRPNLTFSTLTVSNMSPEDSSIYLCSVWRNNEAFFGQGTRLTVV.

The chain employs TRBV24-1 and TRBJ2-5, with D maybe TRBD2 (6 bases). The CDR3 has 18 amino acids. Trimming cost V 1 base and J 5 bases, with 22 bases left between them. Looked up from germline, CDR1 is KGHDR and CDR2 is SFDVKD. CDR3 amino acids: CATSDFASGHGGYETQYF. CDR3 in DNA: TGTGCCACCAGTGATTTTGCCAGCGGACACGGGGGTTACGAGACCCAGTACTTC.

This clonotype was counted only a few times. The chain is built from TRBV5-1 and TRBJ1-1, with TRBD1 matching 9 bases. The ends lost 5 bases at V and 6 bases at J; junction bases unmatched: 2. This CDR3 spans 12 amino acids. CDR1 is SGHRS and CDR2 is YFSETQ in the germline V gene. The CDR3 loop reads CASRRTGAEAFF. The DNA of the CDR3 is TGCGCCAGCAGACGGACAGGGGCTGAAGCTTTCTTT.

This chain connects TRBV19 to TRBJ1-6; D gene ambiguous. The germline gives CDR1 LNHDA, CDR2 SQIVND (reference sequence). The CDR3 loop spans 14 amino acids. V lost 5 bases, J lost 11 bases, and 16 bases lay in between. This CDR3 reads CASSATSSRTPLHF. CDR3 nucleotides: TGTGCCAGTAGTGCCACCTCTAGTCGGACACCCCTCCACTTT.

This clonotype was detected many times. The chain links TRBV11-1 to TRBJ2-7; D unresolved. The CDR3 has 17 amino acids. V lost 0 bases, J lost 0 bases, and 15 bases lay in between. Germline lookup yields CDR1 SGHAT and CDR2 FQDESV (reference sequence). The CDR3 DNA reads as TGTGCCAGCAGCTTAGCGATGGGCTTAAGGGACTCCTACGAGCAGTACTTC. This translates into CASSLAMGLRDSYEQYF. The full variable domain, in which reference TRBV11-1 and TRBJ2-7 provide the parts outside the CDR3, is EAEVAQSPRYKITEKSQAVAFWCDPISGHATLYWYRQILGQGPELLVQFQDESVVDDSQLPKDRFSAERLKGVDSTLKIQPAELGDSAMYLCASSLAMGLRDSYEQYFGPGTRLTVT.